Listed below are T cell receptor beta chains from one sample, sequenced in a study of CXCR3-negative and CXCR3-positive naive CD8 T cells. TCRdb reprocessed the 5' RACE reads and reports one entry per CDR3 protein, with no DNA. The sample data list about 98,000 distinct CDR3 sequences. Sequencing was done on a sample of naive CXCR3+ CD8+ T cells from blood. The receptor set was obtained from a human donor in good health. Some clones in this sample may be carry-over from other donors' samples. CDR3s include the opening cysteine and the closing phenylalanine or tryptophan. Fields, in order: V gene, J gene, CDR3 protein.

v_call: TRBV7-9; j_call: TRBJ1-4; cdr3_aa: CASSSPNRIEKLFF
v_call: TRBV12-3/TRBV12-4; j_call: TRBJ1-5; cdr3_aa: CASSLSTNQPQHF
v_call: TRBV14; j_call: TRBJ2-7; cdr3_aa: CASSQDLAGDSYEQYF
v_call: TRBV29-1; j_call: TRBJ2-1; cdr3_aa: CSVGTSDFDEQFF
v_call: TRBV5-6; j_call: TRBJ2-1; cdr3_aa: CASSLGFEQFF
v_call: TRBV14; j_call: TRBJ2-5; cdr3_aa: CASSQERWTGGAETQYF
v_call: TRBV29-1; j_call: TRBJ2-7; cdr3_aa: CSVEASGSYEQYF
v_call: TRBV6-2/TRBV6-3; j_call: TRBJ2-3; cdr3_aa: CASSYSAANTDTQYF
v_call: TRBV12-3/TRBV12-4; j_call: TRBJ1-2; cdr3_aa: CASSLSPPGDYGYTF
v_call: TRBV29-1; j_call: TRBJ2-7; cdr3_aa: CSVEEIDRGYEQYF
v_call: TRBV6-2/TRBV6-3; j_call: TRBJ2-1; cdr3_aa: CASQTGRTTDTGQSYNEQFF
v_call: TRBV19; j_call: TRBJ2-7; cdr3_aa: CATGQTYEQYF
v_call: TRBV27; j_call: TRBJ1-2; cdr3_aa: CASSLLPSGYGYTF
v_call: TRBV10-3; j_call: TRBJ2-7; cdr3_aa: CAISVQRGTSAVSYEQYF
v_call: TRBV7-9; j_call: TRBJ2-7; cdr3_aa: CASSLVAGGYNEKYF
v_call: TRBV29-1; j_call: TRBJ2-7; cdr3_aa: CSVEDPQGHSYEQYF
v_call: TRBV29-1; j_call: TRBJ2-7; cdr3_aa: CSVEGGSDGYEQYF
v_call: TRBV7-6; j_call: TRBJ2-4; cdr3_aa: CASSLMEGRGVKNIQYF
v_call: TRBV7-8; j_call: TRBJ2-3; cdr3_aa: CASKLADTQYF
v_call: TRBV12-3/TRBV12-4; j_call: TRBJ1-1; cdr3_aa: CASSTQGTEAFF
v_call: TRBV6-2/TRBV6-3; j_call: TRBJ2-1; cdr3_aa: CASSYTGASGANEQFF
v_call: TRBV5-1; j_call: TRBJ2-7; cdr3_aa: CASSPGGLEGSYEQYF
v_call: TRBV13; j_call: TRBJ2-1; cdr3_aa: CASSYGLAMNNEQFF
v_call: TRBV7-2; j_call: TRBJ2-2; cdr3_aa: CASSLGSGGVSRTGELFF
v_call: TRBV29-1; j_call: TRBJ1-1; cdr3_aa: CSVEWGMNTEAFF
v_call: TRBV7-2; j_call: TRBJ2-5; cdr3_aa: CASSLVQAGVPQETQYF
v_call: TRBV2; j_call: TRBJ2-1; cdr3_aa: CASGQGVLAYNEQFF
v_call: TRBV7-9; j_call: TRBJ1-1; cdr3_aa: CASEKGSTEAFF
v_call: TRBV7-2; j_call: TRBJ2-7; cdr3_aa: CASSLIPDEQYF
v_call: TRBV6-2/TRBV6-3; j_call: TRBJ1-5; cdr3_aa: CASSYSIATGDQPQHF
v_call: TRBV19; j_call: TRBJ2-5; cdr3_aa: CASSIFSSTQETQYF
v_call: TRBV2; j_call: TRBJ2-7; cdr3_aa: CASSEGASYEQYF
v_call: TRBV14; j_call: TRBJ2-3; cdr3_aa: CASSQGGTTTDTQYF
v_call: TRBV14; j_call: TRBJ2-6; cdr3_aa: CASSQQAIPGANVLTF
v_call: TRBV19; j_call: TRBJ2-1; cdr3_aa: CASTLGGNEQFF
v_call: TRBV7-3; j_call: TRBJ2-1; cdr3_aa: CASSSGATKMGEQFF
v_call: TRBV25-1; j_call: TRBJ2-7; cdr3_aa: CASSGRDGIYEQYF
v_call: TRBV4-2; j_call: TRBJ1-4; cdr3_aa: CASSQESGTGGEKLFF
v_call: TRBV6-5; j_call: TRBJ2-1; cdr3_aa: CASSYRLSSYNEQFF
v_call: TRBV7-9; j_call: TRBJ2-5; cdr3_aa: CASSSSAVKRGAETQYF
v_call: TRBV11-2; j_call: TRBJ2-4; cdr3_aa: CASSSPVGSKNIQYF
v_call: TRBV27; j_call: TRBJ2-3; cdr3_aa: CASSAPMGTDTQYF
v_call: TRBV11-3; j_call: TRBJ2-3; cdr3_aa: CASSPRTGGEDTQYF
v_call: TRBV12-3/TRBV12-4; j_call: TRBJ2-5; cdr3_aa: CASSQGQSAQETQYF